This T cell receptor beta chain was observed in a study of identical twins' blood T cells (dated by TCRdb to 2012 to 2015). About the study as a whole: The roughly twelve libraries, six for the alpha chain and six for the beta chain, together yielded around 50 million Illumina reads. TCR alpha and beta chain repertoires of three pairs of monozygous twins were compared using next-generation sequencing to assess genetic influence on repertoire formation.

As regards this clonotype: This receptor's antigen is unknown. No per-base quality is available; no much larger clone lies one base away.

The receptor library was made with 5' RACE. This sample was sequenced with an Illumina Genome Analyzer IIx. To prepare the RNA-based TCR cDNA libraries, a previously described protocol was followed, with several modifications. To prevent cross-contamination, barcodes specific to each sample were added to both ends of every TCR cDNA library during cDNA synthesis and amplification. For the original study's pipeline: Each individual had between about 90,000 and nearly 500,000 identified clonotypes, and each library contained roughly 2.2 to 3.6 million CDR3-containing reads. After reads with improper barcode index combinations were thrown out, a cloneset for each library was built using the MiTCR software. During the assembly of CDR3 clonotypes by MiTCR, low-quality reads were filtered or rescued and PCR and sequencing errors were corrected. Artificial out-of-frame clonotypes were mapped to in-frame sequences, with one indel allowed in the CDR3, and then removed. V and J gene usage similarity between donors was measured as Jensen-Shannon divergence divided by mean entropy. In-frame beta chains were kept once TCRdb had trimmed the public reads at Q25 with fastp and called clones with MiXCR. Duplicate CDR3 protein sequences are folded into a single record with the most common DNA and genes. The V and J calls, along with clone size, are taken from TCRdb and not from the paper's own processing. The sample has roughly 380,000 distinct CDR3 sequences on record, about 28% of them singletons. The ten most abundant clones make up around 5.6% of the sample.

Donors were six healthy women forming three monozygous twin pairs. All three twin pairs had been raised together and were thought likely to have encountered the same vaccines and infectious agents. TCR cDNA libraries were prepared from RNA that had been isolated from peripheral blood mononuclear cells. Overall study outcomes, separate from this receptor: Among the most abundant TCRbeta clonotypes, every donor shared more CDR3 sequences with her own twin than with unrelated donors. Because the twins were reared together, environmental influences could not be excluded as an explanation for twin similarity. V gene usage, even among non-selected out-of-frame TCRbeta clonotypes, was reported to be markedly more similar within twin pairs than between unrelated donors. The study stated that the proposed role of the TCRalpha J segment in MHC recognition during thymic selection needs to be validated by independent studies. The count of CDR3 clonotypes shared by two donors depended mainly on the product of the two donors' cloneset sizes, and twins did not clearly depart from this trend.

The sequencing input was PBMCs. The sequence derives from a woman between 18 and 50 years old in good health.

CDR3 loop: CASSLQSTAEAFF. The bases are TGCGCCAGCAGCTTGCAATCGACAGCTGAAGCTTTCTTT. Rearrangement joined TRBV5-1 to TRBJ1-1, with a weak D call of TRBD1 (5 bases match). The CDR3 runs 13 residues from the cysteine to the phenylalanine. Only CDR3 DNA remains: 39 bases, in frame from the first base. The junction carries 10 bases between V and J, which are trimmed by 1 base and 6 bases respectively. The germline V gene specifies SGHRS as CDR1 and YFSETQ as CDR2.